One and the same sample provided the 3 T cell receptor beta chains below, sequenced in a study of cytomegalovirus exposure and HLA in healthy donors. The PCR employed 60 Vbeta primers together with 13 Jbeta primers. The data were produced by immunoSEQ multiplex PCR, yet TCRdb's version contains in-frame clones alone and is incomplete. The sample lists roughly 120,000 clones, roughly 71% seen once, with approximately 3% in the top ten. The specimen was PBMCs. Receptors were obtained from a woman aged 40 to 49 in good health and CMV-seropositive.

The chain has TRBV30 and TRBJ1-5; D is unclear. CDR1 is GTSNPN and CDR2 is SVGIG in the germline V gene (reference sequence). V gave up 0 bases and J gave up 9 bases, with 12 bases separating them. The CDR3 has 13 amino acids. The CDR3, as DNA: TGTGCCTGGAGTGTTTCTCTCGAGCGGCCCCAGCATTTT. It codes for CAWSVSLERPQHF.

The V call is TRBV4-2, the J call TRBJ1-2; a possible D gene is TRBD1 (6 bases). The CDR3 loop spans 16 amino acids. Germline loops: CDR1 LGHNA, CDR2 YNFKEQ. The V gene lost 3 bases and the J gene lost 4 bases, with 18 bases spanning the gap. The CDR3 DNA reads as TGTGCCAGCAGCCAGCCCCTAAGGGGGTTTAGCTATGGCTACACCTTC. Translated: CASSQPLRGFSYGYTF.

The chain is built from TRBV29-1 and TRBJ2-1; perhaps TRBD1 as D (5 bases). Looked up from germline, CDR1 is SQVTM and CDR2 is ANQGSEA. This CDR3 has 14 amino acids. V lost 4 bases and J lost 2, with 12 bases in between. DNA for the CDR3: TGCAGCGTTGTAAGCAAGGGGACCTACAATGAGCAGTTCTTC. Translation: CSVVSKGTYNEQFF.